Sequencing of this T cell receptor beta chain was carried out in a study of T-cell memory formation after mild COVID-19. General study results and limits: The appearance of some responding clones in pre-infection memory suggested that cross-reactive memory joined.

As to this clonotype: Its specificity is unknown.

Employing constant-segment primers, 5'RACE generated TCR alpha and TCR beta cDNA libraries bearing sample barcodes and UMIs. TCRdb re-analysed the 5' RACE reads in MiXCR, keeping a single row per CDR3 protein. Among about 320,000 distinct CDR3 sequences listed, roughly an eighth were seen once. The CDR3 runs 16 residues. Trimming cost V 1 base and J 8 bases; bases outside gene matches: 9. Germline V gene data show CDR1 as SGHVS and CDR2 as FNYEAQ. The rearrangement uses TRBV7-6 and TRBJ2-1; 9 bases are a match to TRBD1. The specimen sequenced was PBMCs or a T cell subset sorted from them (not recorded which). The sequence was obtained from a man younger than 30 who had mild COVID-19 (a few samples of this study predate the infection). Cell type and time point are not known. The CDR3 sequence: CASSLVGQGTYDEQFF. The CDR3 DNA reads TGTGCCAGCAGCTTAGTGGGACAGGGTACCTATGATGAGCAGTTCTTC.